Shown below are 8 T cell receptor beta chains from a single sample sequenced in a study of T cell changes during pregnancy in multiple sclerosis. Libraries were prepared by immunoSEQ multiplex PCR; TCRdb keeps only in-frame clonotypes and omits some of them. This table has tens of thousands of clones, 75% to 95% appearing once. The sequencing used CD4+ T cells from peripheral blood mononuclear cells, collected in the second trimester of pregnancy. Receptor source: a female donor in good health, enrolled as a control in a pregnancy study.

The V call is TRBV7-9, the J call TRBJ2-7, with 7 bases identical to TRBD1. The CDR3 extends over 14 amino acids. The J segment lost 7 bases and the V segment lost 5 bases, leaving 11 bases of the junction unmatched. Germline CDR1 and CDR2: SEHNR and FQNEAQ (reference sequence). The CDR3 sequence: CASSPGTAYREQYF. CDR3 in DNA: TGTGCCAGCAGCCCCGGGACAGCCTACCGGGAGCAGTACTTC.

The chain combines TRBV7-2 with TRBJ2-3, with TRBD2 matching 10 bases. The germline gives CDR1 SGHTA, CDR2 FQGNSA. The CDR3 consists of 15 residues. V dropped 2 bases and J dropped 2; count of bases not matched to a gene: 1. CDR3 protein: CASSLTSGDTDTQYF. The CDR3 nucleotides read TGTGCCAGCAGCTTAACTAGCGGGGACACAGATACGCAGTATTTT.

The V and J genes are TRBV6-6 and TRBJ2-1, with 10 positions matching TRBD2. The CDR3 has 13 residues. The V and J ends lost 8 bases and 6 bases, in that order; junction bases with no gene match: 4. Per the germline V gene, CDR1 is MNHNY and CDR2 is SVGAGI (reference sequence). The CDR3 is CASASGSPNEQFF. CDR3 DNA sequence: TGTGCCAGCGCTAGCGGGAGCCCCAATGAGCAGTTCTTC.

V and J are TRBV6-5 and TRBJ2-7; 9 nucleotides align to TRBD1. The CDR3 has 13 amino acids. The J segment lost 5 bases and the V segment lost 8 bases, leaving 7 bases of the junction unmatched. Germline-derived CDR1 and CDR2 are MNHEY and SVGAGI. The CDR3 here is CASQNRGPHEQYF. CDR3 nucleotides: TGTGCCAGCCAGAACAGGGGGCCCCACGAGCAGTACTTC.

The genes are TRBV18 and TRBJ1-4, with 8 positions matching TRBD1. The CDR3 runs to 12 residues. Trimming removed 1 base from V and 12 bases from J; junction bases left unmatched: 1. Germline CDR1 KGHSH, CDR2 LQKENI. CDR3 sequence: CASSPLQGELFF. CDR3 nucleotide sequence: TGTGCCAGCTCACCACTACAGGGGGAACTGTTTTTT.

The chain recombines TRBV19 with TRBJ2-1; 9 bases line up with TRBD1. V trimming: 3 bases; J trimming: 4 bases; junction bases outside the gene matches: 7. Germline values: CDR1 LNHDA, CDR2 SQIVND (reference sequence). The CDR3 consists of 16 residues. The DNA for the CDR3 is TGTGCCAGTAGTATGTGGGGACAGGGAGGTTACAATGAGCAGTTCTTC. Its protein product is CASSMWGQGGYNEQFF.

The rearrangement joins TRBV2 to TRBJ1-2; D gene unclear. CDR3 length: 13 residues. The V end lost 6 bases, the J end lost 2 bases, and 10 bases lay between the germline ends. Germline CDR1 is SNHLY and CDR2 is FYNNEI. CDR3 coding DNA: TGTGCCAGCAGGAGGGAAACAAACTATGGCTACACCTTC. Amino acids: CASRRETNYGYTF.

The J gene is TRBJ2-1, the V gene TRBV7-3; 9 bases are a match to TRBD1. The CDR3 loop spans 18 amino acids. The ends lost 1 base at V and 8 bases at J; junction bases unmatched: 15. In germline, CDR1 is SGHTA, CDR2 FQGTGA. CDR3 sequence reads: CASSLRDLGTGRGDEQFF. In DNA form, the CDR3 reads TGTGCCAGCAGCTTAAGGGACCTTGGGACAGGGAGAGGTGATGAGCAGTTCTTC. Drawing the rest from reference TRBV7-3 and TRBJ2-1, the complete variable domain is GAGVSQTPSNKVTEKGKYVELRCDPISGHTALYWYRQSLGQGPEFLIYFQGTGAADDSGLPNDRFFAVRPEGSVSTLKIQRTERGDSAVYLCASSLRDLGTGRGDEQFFGPGTRLTVL.